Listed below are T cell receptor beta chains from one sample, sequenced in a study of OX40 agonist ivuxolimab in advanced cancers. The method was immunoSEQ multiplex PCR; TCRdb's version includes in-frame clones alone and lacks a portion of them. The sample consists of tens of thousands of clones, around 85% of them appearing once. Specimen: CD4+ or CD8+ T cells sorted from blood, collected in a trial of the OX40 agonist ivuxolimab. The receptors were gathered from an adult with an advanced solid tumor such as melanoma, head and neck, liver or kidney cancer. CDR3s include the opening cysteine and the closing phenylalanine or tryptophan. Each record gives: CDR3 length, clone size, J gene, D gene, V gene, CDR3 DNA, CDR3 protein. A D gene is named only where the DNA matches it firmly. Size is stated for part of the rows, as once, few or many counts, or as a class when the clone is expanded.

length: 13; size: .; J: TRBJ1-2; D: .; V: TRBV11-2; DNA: TGTGCCAGCAGCTCTCCGTGGTCCGATGGCTACACCTTC; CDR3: CASSSPWSDGYTF
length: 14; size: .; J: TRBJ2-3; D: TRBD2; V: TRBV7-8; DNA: TGTGCCAGCAGCCAGCGGGGGCCCACAGATACGCAGTATTTT; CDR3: CASSQRGPTDTQYF
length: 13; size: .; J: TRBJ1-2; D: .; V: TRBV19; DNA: TGTGCCAGTAGAGTAGACAGAAACTATGGCTACACCTTC; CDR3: CASRVDRNYGYTF
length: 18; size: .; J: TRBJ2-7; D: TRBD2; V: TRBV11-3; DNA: TGTGCCAGCAGCTTAGGCCTGGGGCTAGCGGGAGGGACACACGAGCAGTACTTC; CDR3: CASSLGLGLAGGTHEQYF
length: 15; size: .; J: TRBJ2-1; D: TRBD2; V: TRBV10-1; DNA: TGCGCCAGCAGTGAAACTAGCGGGATGGGGGATGAGCAGTTCTTC; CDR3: CASSETSGMGDEQFF
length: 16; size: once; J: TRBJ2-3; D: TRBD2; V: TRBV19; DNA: TGTGCCAGTAGTATGAAGGGGAAAGCGGGGCCGGATACGCAGTATTTT; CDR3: CASSMKGKAGPDTQYF
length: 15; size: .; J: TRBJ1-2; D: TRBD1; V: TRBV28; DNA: TGTGCCAGCACCTACCGGGACAGGGCTAGCTATGGCTACACCTTC; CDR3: CASTYRDRASYGYTF
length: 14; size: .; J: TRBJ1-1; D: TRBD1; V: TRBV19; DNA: TGTGCCAGTAGCACCGACAGGGTGAACACTGAAGCTTTCTTT; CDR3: CASSTDRVNTEAFF
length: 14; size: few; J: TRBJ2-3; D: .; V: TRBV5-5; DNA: TGTGCCAGCACCGGGTCCGTAGGCACAGATACGCAGTATTTT; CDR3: CASTGSVGTDTQYF
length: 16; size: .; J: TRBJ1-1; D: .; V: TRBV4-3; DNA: TGCGCCAGCAGCCAAGATCCAGGGTGGGCGAACACTGAAGCTTTCTTT; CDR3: CASSQDPGWANTEAFF
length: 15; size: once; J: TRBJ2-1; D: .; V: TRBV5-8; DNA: TGTGCCAGCAGCTTGCAGGGTCGTTCCTACAATGAGCAGTTCTTC; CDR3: CASSLQGRSYNEQFF
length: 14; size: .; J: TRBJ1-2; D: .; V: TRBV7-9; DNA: TGTGCCAGCAGCTTACGACGGGGAAACTATGGCTACACCTTC; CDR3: CASSLRRGNYGYTF
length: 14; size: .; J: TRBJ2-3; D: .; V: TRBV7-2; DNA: TGTGCCAGCAGCGCCACAGTAGGGGCAGATACGCAGTATTTT; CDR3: CASSATVGADTQYF
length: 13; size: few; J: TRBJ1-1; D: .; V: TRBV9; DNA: TGTGCCAGCAGCGTAGCTCGGAGCACTGAAGCTTTCTTT; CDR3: CASSVARSTEAFF
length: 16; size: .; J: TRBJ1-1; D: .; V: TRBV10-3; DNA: TGTGCCATCAGTGAGTCGACGGCGGGGGGGAGGCAAGGAGCTTTCTTT; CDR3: CAISESTAGGRQGAFF
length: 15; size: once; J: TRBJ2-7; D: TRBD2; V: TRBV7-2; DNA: TGTGCCAGCAGCACCCCTCTAGCGGGTCCTTACGAGCAGTACTTC; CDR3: CASSTPLAGPYEQYF
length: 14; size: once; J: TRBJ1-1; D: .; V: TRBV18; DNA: TGTGCCAGCTCACCACGAGCGTTGAACACTGAAGCTTTCTTT; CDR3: CASSPRALNTEAFF
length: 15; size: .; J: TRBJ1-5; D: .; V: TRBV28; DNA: TGTGCCAGCACCCCGGGGGCGAGCCTTAGTCAGCCCCAGCATTTT; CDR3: CASTPGASLSQPQHF
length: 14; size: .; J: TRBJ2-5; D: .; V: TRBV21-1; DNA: TGTGCCAGCAGCAAAGTAGATGGGGCAGAGACCCAGTACTTC; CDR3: CASSKVDGAETQYF
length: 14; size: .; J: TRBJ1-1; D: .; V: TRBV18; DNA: TGTGCCAGCTCACCGAGCAGGGAGAAGACTGAAGCTTTCTTT; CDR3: CASSPSREKTEAFF
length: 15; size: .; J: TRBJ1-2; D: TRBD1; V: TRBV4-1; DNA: TGCGCCAGCAGCCAGGGGACAGGTTCAGACTATGGCTACACCTTC; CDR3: CASSQGTGSDYGYTF
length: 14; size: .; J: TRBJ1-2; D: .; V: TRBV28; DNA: TGTGCCAGCAGTTTAGGTCAGGAGGTCTATGGCTACACCTTC; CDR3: CASSLGQEVYGYTF
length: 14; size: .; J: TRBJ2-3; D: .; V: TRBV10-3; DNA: TGTGTCACCCTATCGGAGAGGGGGGCAGATACGCAGTATTTT; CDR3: CVTLSERGADTQYF
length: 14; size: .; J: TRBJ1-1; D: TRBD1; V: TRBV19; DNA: TGTGCCAGTAACGCTGGACAGGGAGCCACTGAAGCTTTCTTT; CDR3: CASNAGQGATEAFF
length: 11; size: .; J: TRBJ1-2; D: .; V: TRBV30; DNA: TGTGCCTGGAGTGTAAACTATGGCTACACCTTC; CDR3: CAWSVNYGYTF
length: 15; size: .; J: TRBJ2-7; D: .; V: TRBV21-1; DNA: TGTGCCAGCAGCCGCGACAGGGCCCTACAGTACGAGCAGTACTTC; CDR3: CASSRDRALQYEQYF
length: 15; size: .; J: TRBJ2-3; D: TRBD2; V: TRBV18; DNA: TGTGCCAGCTCACAATCTAGCGGGATCACAGATACGCAGTATTTT; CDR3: CASSQSSGITDTQYF
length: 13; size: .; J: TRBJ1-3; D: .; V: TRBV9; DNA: TGTGCCAGCGATCAGGGAGCAGGAAACACCATATATTTT; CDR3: CASDQGAGNTIYF
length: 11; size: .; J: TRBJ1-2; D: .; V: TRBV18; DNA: TGTGCCAGCTCACAGAACTATGGCTACACCTTC; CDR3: CASSQNYGYTF
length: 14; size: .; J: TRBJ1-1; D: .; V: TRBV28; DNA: TGTGCCAGCAGTTACCCTCCGTTGAACACTGAAGCTTTCTTT; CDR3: CASSYPPLNTEAFF
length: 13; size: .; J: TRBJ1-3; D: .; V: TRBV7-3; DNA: TGTGCCAGCAGCCCCAGTCCTGGAAACACCATATATTTT; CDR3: CASSPSPGNTIYF
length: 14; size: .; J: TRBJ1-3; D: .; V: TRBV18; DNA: TGTGCCAGCTCACAACAGGTCTCTGGAAACACCATATATTTT; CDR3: CASSQQVSGNTIYF
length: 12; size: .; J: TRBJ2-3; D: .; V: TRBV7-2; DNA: TGTGCCAGCAGCGAAAGCACAGATACGCAGTATTTT; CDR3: CASSESTDTQYF
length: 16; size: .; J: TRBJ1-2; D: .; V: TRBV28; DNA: TGTGCCAGCAGTTTAAAAGGGGGGATAGGATCCTATGGCTACACCTTC; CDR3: CASSLKGGIGSYGYTF
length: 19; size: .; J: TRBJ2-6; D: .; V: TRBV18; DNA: TGTGCCAGCTCCCCGCGGGGTGGGGGAGACAGCTCTGGGGCCAACGTCCTGACTTTC; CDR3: CASSPRGGGDSSGANVLTF
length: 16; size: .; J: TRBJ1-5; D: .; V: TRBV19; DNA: TGTGCCAGTAGTATGGGGGCAGTTTTAGGCAATCAGCCCCAGCATTTT; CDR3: CASSMGAVLGNQPQHF
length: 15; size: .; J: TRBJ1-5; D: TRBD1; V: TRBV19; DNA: TGTGCCAGTAGTATAGGGGGACAGAGGGATCAGCCCCAGCATTTT; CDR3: CASSIGGQRDQPQHF
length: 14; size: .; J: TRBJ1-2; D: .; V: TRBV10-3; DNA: TGTGCCATCAGTGAGGACGAGGGGCCCTATGGCTACACCTTC; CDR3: CAISEDEGPYGYTF
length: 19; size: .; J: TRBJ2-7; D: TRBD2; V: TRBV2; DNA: TGTGCCAGCAGTGAAGCGGCTACGGGACTAGCGGGAGAACCCTACGAGCAGTACTTC; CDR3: CASSEAATGLAGEPYEQYF
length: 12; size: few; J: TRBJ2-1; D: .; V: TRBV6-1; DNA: TGTGCCAGCAGTGAAAGGTACAATGAGCAGTTCTTC; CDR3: CASSERYNEQFF
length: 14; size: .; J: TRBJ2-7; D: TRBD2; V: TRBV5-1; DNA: TGCGCCAGCAGCTTGGCGGGGACTACGTACGAGCAGTACTTC; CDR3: CASSLAGTTYEQYF
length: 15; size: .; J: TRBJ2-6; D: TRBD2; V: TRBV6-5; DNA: TGTGCCAGCAGTACCCGGGGGGCTGGGGCCAACGTCCTGACTTTC; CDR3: CASSTRGAGANVLTF
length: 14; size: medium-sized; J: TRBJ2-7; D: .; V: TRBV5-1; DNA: TGCGCCAGCAGTCCACGGGACAACCTCTACGAGCAGTACTTC; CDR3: CASSPRDNLYEQYF
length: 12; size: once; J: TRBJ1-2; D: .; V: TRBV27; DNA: TGTGCCAGCAGTGCCCCCAGGGAAGGCTACACCTTC; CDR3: CASSAPREGYTF
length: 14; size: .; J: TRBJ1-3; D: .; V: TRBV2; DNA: TGTGCCAGCAGCGCAGGGAGCTCTGGAAACACCATATATTTT; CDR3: CASSAGSSGNTIYF
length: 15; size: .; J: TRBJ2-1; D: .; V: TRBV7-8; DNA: TGTGCCAGCAGCTTAACCGAGAGCTCCTACAATGAGCAGTTCTTC; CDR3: CASSLTESSYNEQFF
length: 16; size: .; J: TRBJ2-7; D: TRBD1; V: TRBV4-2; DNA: TGTGCCAGCAGCCAAGAGGCGACAGGGGCGAGCTACGAGCAGTACTTC; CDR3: CASSQEATGASYEQYF
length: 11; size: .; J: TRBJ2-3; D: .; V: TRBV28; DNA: TGTGCCAGCAGTTTTATTGATACGCAGTATTTT; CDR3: CASSFIDTQYF
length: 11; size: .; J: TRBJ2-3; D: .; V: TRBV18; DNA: TGTGCCAGCTCACCACGAGATACGCAGTATTTT; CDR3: CASSPRDTQYF
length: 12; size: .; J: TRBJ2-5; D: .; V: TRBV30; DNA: TGTGCCTGGAGTAATCCTCAAGAGACCCAGTACTTC; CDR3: CAWSNPQETQYF
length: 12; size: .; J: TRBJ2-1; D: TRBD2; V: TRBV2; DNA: TGTGCCAGCAGTGAAGGGACTAGCAAGCAGTTCTTC; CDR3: CASSEGTSKQFF